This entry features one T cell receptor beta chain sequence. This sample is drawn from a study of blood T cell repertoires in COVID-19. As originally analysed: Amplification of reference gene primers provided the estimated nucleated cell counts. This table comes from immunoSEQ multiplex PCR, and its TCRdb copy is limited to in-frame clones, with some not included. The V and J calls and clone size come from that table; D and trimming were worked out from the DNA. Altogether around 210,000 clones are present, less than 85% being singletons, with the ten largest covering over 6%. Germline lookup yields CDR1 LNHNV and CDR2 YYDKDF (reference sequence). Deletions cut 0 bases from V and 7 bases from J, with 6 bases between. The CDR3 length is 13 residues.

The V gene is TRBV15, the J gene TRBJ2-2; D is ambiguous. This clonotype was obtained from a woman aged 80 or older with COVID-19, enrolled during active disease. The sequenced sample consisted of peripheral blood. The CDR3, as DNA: TGTGCCACCAGCAGAGATCGAGGCGGGGAGCTGTTTTTT. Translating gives CATSRDRGGELFF.